This T cell receptor beta chain derives from a study of T cell responses to AZD1222 COVID-19 vaccine. The overall study: Pooled together were second doses at about 4 or about 12 weeks. Study results and limitations: Across the whole spike, CD4 TCRs peaked at regions 160-218 and 743-854. Only a handful of AZD1222 recipients, more than five in all, had baseline seropositivity. Repertoire samples came only from after the peak T cell response.

Turning to this clone: No antigen is known for it.

The repertoire was sequenced with immunoSEQ multiplex PCR; TCRdb's copy has only in-frame clones and lacks some. The table includes over 150,000 clones, 90% detected once. The CDR3 totals 17 residues. V was clipped by 6 bases and J by 1 base; unmatched bases: 10. CDR1 is MDHEN and CDR2 is SYDVKM in the germline V gene. The rearrangement uses TRBV28 and TRBJ2-2, with TRBD2 identical over 8 bases. The material was peripheral blood, obtained on day 0 of AZD1222 vaccination. This TCR came from an adult in good health. DNA of the CDR3: TGTGCCAGCAGCCGCTCTCTTAGCGGGGTGAACACCGGGGAGCTGTTTTTT. Encoded protein: CASSRSLSGVNTGELFF.